This T cell receptor beta chain comes out of a study of T cells in Graves' hyperthyroidism and ophthalmopathy. About the study: Prior to any treatment, at the point of initial diagnosis, peripheral blood was collected.

Patients were excluded because of uncontrolled infection, other autoimmune disease, pregnancy or lactation. Germline CDR1 reads MNHEY; CDR2 reads SVGEGT. CDR3 length equals 16 residues. V lost 2 bases, J lost 5 bases, and 8 bases stayed unmatched. It was RNA transcripts that yielded the amplified TCR beta CDR3 regions. In the first-round RT-PCR of the TCR CDR3, the HTBI primer set was used. TCRdb itself ran the multiplex PCR reads through MiXCR, one entry per CDR3 protein. The data hold hundreds of thousands of distinct CDR3 sequences, with less than 25% observed a single time. The sample holds a few counts of this clonotype.

The gene calls are TRBV6-2 or TRBV6-3 and TRBJ2-5; 10 bases map to TRBD2. This receptor was taken from a young man with Graves' ophthalmopathy. Source material: blood. In DNA, the CDR3 is TGTGCCAGCAGTTACCGAAGCGGGAGGGTGGGGGAGACCCAGTACTTC. Translated, it gives CASSYRSGRVGETQYF.